Listed here are 14 T cell receptor beta chains from one sample, sequenced in a study of Ad26.COV2.S vaccination and SARS-CoV-2 variants. Treatment defined: roughly 19 received Ad26.COV2.S at low or high dose, single or two shots; about 5 received placebo; per-sample allocation not given. It was on day 63 after the first vaccine or placebo injection that samples were taken. TCRdb keeps only in-frame clones here, not all; method: immunoSEQ multiplex PCR. The table records around 450,000 clones, roughly 87% of them present only once. Here the sequenced sample was peripheral blood, taken in a trial of Ad26.COV2.S vaccine versus placebo. The receptors derive from a person aged 18-65 years who received the Ad26.COV2.S COVID-19 vaccine or a placebo.

The chain couples TRBV3-1 (or the pseudogene TRBV3-2) to TRBJ2-1, with 13 bases that match TRBD2. Looked up from germline, CDR1 is LGHDT and CDR2 is YNNKEL (reference sequence). V was clipped by 4 bases and J by 4 bases; unmatched bases: 1. The CDR3 runs 15 residues. CDR3: CASSPGLAGYNEQFF. CDR3 DNA sequence: TGTGCCAGCAGCCCGGGACTAGCGGGATACAATGAGCAGTTCTTC.

The gene calls are TRBV30 and TRBJ2-7; no clear D. Germline V gene lookup returns CDR1 GTSNPN and CDR2 SVGIG (reference sequence). V was pared by 6 bases and J by 7 bases, with 13 bases between. CDR3 size: 11 residues. CDR3 protein: CACGPSWEQYF. The CDR3 nucleotides read TGTGCCTGCGGTCCTTCTTGGGAGCAGTACTTC.

V is TRBV18 and J is TRBJ2-3, with unresolved D. The CDR3 spans 17 residues. Per the germline V gene, CDR1 is KGHSH and CDR2 is LQKENI. The ends were cut back, 0 bases at V and 1 base at J, with 14 bases in the middle. Here the CDR3 reads CASSPPSYAGGTDTQYF. DNA of the CDR3: TGTGCCAGCTCACCACCGAGTTATGCCGGCGGCACAGATACGCAGTATTTT.

The V call is TRBV5-4, the J call TRBJ2-1; D call uncertain. The germline V gene encodes CDR1 SGHNT and CDR2 YYREEE (reference sequence). V was trimmed by 1 base and J by 5 bases, leaving 13 bases between them. The CDR3 extends over 15 amino acids. The CDR3 bases are TGTGCCAGCAGCTTGTTAGCAATAGGAGACAATGAGCAGTTCTTC. This encodes CASSLLAIGDNEQFF.

The V gene is TRBV28, the J gene TRBJ1-1; 9 nucleotides align to TRBD1. The CDR3 consists of 13 residues. Germline V gives CDR1 MDHEN, CDR2 SYDVKM. V trimming: 6 bases; J trimming: 1 base; junction bases outside the gene matches: 0. Here the CDR3 reads CASRQGANTEAFF. The CDR3 DNA is TGTGCCAGCAGACAGGGGGCGAACACTGAAGCTTTCTTT.

The chain recombines TRBV6-5 with TRBJ1-2; D gene uncertain. Germline V CDR1 and CDR2: MNHEY, SVGAGI. The CDR3 spans 15 residues. The V end lost 2 bases, the J end lost 2 bases, and 12 bases lay between the germline ends. The CDR3 DNA is TGTGCCAGCAGTTACGCGGCCGGAGGGAACTATGGCTACACCTTC. It encodes CASSYAAGGNYGYTF.

This chain links TRBV5-1 with TRBJ2-3, with TRBD2 identical over 7 bases. CDR1 and CDR2 from the germline V gene are SGHRS and YFSETQ. This CDR3 has 15 residues. V dropped 4 bases and J dropped 2; count of bases not matched to a gene: 7. The CDR3 here is CASSLRGDPTDTQYF. As DNA, the CDR3 is TGCGCCAGCAGCCTTCGGGGGGACCCCACAGATACGCAGTATTTT. The whole variable domain, remainder taken from reference TRBV5-1 and TRBJ2-3, is KAGVTQTPRYLIKTRGQQVTLSCSPISGHRSVSWYQQTPGQGLQFLFEYFSETQRNKGNFPGRFSGRQFSNSRSEMNVSTLELGDSALYLCASSLRGDPTDTQYFGPGTRLTVL.

J is TRBJ1-1 and V is TRBV12-3 or TRBV12-4; a possible D gene is TRBD1 (6 bases). There are 12 residues in the CDR3. V was shortened by 5 bases and J by 6 bases, with 10 bases between the two germline ends. CDR3 nucleotide sequence: TGTGCCAGCAGTCTTTGGACAGCTGAAGCTTTCTTT. As protein: CASSLWTAEAFF.

The V gene is TRBV19, the J gene TRBJ1-2; 9 bases agree with TRBD1. J was trimmed by 2 bases and V by 2 bases; bases with no gene match: 3. The CDR3 consists of 15 residues. CDR1 LNHDA and CDR2 SQIVND come from the germline V gene (reference sequence). The CDR3 DNA is TGTGCCAGTAGTATAAGGGGACAGGGAAACTATGGCTACACCTTC. This sequence encodes CASSIRGQGNYGYTF.

The CDR3 DNA is TGTGCCAGCAGAGACAACGGGCAGGGTTGGGCACCCCTCCACTTT. Translated, it gives CASRDNGQGWAPLHF. This chain joins TRBV6-5 and TRBJ1-6, with D possibly being TRBD1 (5 bases). This CDR3 spans 15 amino acids. V lost 6 bases to trimming and J lost 11 bases, with 20 bases between them. In germline, CDR1 is MNHEY, CDR2 SVGAGI.

This chain uses TRBV19 with TRBJ1-5; possible D gene TRBD1, 5 bases. The CDR3 contains 13 residues. The V and J ends lost 5 bases and 4 bases respectively, with 9 bases between them. Looked up from germline, CDR1 is LNHDA and CDR2 is SQIVND (reference sequence). CDR3 DNA: TGTGCCAGTAGTTGGGGACCAAATCAGCCCCAGCATTTT. Residues: CASSWGPNQPQHF.

The genes are TRBV5-6 and TRBJ1-6; no clear D. Germline CDR1 is SGHDT and CDR2 is YYEEEE. The CDR3 covers 14 residues. Trimming took off 1 base at V and 7 bases at J, with 9 bases between the two ends. CDR3 nucleotide sequence: TGTGCCAGCAGCTTGTTGGCAGCCAATTCACCCCTCCACTTT. Translating gives CASSLLAANSPLHF.

The chain couples TRBV18 to TRBJ1-2; D uncertain. The V gene's germline CDR1 is KGHSH and CDR2 LQKENI. Trimming stripped 1 base from V and 2 bases from J, with 11 bases between. The CDR3 covers 15 residues. This chain's CDR3 is CASSPLADENYGYTF. CDR3 DNA sequence: TGTGCCAGCTCACCACTCGCAGACGAGAACTATGGCTACACCTTC.

The chain has TRBV11-2 and TRBJ1-2, with D possibly matching TRBD1 (6 bases). The V end was cut by 5 bases, the J end by 8 bases, with 15 bases between. This CDR3 contains 13 residues. Germline V CDR1 and CDR2: SGHAT, FQNNGV. CDR3 sequence (DNA): TGTGCCAGCAGCCCACAGGGTAGGGGCGGCTACACCTTC. Its protein product is CASSPQGRGGYTF.